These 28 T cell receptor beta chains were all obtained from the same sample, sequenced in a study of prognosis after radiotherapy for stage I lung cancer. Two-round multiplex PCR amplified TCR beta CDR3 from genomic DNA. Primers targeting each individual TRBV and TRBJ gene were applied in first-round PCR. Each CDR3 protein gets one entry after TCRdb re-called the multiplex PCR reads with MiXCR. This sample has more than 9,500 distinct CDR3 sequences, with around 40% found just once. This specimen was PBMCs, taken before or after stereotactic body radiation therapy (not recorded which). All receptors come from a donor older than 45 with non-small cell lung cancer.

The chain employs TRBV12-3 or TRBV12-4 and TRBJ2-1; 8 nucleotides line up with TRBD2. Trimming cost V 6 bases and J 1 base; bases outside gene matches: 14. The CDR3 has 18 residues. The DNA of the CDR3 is TGTGCCAGCAGAAAGGTAGCGGGGTGGCCTAAGTCCTACAATGAGCAGTTCTTC. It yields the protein CASRKVAGWPKSYNEQFF.

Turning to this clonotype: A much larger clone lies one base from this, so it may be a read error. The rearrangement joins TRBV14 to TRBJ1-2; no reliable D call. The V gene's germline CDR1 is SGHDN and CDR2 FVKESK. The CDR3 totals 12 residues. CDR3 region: CASSPHPYGYAF. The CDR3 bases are TGTGCCAGCAGCCCCCACCCCTATGGCTACGCCTTC.

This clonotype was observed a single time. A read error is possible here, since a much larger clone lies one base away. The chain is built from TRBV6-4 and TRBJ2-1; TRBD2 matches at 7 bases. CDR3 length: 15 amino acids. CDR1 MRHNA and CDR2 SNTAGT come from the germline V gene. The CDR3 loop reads CASSDLAEGHNEQLF. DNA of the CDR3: TGTGCCAGCAGTGACCTAGCGGAGGGCCACAATGAGCAGCTCTTC.

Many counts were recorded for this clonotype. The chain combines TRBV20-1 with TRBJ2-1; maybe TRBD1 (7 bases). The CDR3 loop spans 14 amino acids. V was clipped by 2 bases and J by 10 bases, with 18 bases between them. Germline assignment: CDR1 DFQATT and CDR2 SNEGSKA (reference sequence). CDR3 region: CSARLTGRGGEQFF. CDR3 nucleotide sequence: TGCAGTGCTAGATTGACAGGGCGGGGTGGGGAGCAGTTCTTC.

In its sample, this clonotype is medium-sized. This CDR3 is CATSAPNEQFF. CDR3 DNA: TGTGCCACCAGTGCGCCGAATGAGCAGTTCTTC. This chain connects TRBV24-1 to TRBJ2-1; D gene ambiguous. The germline CDR1 and CDR2 sequences are KGHDR and SFDVKD. The CDR3 length is 11 residues. Trimming shortened V by 5 bases and J by 7 bases, and 5 bases separated the two germline ends.

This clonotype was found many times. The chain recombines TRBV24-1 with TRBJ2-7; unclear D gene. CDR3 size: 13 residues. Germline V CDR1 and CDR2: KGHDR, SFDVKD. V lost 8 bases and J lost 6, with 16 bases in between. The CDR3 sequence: CATKRHATGEQYV. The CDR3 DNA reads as TGTGCCACCAAGCGACATGCTACGGGCGAGCAGTACGTC.

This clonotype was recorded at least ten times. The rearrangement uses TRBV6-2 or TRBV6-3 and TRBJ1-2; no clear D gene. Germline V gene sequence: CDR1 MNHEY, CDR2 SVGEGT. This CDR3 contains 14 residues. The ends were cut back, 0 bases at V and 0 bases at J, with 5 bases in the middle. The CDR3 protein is CASSYSITNYGYTF. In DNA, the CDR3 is TGTGCCAGCAGTTACTCGATAACTAACTATGGCTACACCTTC.

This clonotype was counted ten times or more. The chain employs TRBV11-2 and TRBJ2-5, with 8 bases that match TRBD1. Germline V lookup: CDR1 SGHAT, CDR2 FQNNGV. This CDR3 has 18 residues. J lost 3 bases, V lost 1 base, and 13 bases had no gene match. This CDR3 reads CASSLAPGVAGGKETQYF. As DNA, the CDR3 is TGTGCCAGCAGCTTAGCCCCCGGGGTGGCAGGGGGCAAAGAGACCCAGTACTTC. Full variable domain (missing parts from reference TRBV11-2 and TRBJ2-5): EAGVAQSPRYKIIEKRQSVAFWCNPISGHATLYWYQQILGQGPKLLIQFQNNGVVDDSQLPKDRFSAERLKGVDSTLKIQPAKLEDSAVYLCASSLAPGVAGGKETQYFGPGTRLLVL.

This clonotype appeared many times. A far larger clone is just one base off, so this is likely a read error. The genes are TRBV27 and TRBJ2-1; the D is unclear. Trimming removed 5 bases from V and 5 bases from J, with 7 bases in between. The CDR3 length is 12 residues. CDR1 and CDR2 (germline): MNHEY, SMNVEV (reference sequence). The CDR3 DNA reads TGTGCCAGCAGTGTTGGGGACAATGAGCAGTTCTTC. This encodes CASSVGDNEQFF.

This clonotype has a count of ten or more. CDR3 sequence reads: CSARLQTGGVYGYTF. The CDR3, as DNA: TGCAGTGCTAGACTGCAGACAGGGGGAGTCTATGGCTACACCTTC. The chain uses TRBV20-1 and TRBJ1-2; 9 bases are shared with TRBD1. V gave up 2 bases and J gave up 4 bases; unmatched junction bases: 8. The CDR3 has 15 residues. Germline CDR1 reads DFQATT; CDR2 reads SNEGSKA (reference sequence).

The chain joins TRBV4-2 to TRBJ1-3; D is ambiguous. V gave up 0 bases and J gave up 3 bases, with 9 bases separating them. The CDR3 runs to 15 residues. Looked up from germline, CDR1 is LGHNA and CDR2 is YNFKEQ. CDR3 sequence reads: CASSQDKLIGNTIYF. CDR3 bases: TGTGCCAGCAGCCAAGATAAACTTATTGGAAACACCATATATTTT.

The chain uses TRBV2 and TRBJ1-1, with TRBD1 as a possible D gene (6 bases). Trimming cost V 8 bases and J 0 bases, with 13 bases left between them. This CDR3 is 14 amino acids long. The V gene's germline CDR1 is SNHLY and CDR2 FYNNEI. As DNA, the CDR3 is TGTGCCAGCCTTAGACAGGACATGAACACTGAAGCTTTCTTT. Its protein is CASLRQDMNTEAFF. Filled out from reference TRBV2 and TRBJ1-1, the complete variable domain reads EPEVTQTPSHQVTQMGQEVILRCVPISNHLYFYWYRQILGQKVEFLVSFYNNEISEKSEIFDDQFSVERPDGSNFTLKIRSTKLEDSAMYFCASLRQDMNTEAFFGQGTRLTVV.

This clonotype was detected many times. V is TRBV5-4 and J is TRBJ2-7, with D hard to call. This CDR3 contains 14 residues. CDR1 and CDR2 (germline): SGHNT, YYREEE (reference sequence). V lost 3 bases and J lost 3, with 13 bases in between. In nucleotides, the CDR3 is TGTGCCAGCAGCTCGGGCTCCAGAGACTACGAGCAGTACTTC. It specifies CASSSGSRDYEQYF.

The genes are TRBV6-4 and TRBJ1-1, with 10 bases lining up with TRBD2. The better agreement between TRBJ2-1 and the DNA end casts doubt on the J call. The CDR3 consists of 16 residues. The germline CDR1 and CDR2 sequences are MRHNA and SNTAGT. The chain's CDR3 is CASSDGLTSGYNEQFF. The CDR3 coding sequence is TGTGCCAGCAGTGACGGGTTGACTAGCGGGTACAATGAGCAGTTCTTC.

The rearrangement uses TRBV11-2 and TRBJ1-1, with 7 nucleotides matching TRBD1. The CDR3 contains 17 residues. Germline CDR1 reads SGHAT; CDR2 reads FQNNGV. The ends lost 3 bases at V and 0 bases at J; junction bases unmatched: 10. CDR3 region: CASSFRAGQTMNTEAFF. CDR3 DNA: TGTGCCAGCAGCTTCAGGGCGGGACAGACCATGAACACTGAAGCTTTCTTT.

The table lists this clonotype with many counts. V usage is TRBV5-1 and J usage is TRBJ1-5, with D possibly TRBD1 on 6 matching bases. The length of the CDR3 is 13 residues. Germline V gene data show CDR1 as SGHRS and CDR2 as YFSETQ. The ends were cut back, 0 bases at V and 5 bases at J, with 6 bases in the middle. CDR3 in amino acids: CASSLGQDQPQHF. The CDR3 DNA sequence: TGCGCCAGCAGCTTGGGACAGGATCAGCCCCAGCATTTT.

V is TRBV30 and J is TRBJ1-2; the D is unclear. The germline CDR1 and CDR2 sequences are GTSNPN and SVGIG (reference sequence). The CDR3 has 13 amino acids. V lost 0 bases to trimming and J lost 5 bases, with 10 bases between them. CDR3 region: CAWSVQRAYGYTF. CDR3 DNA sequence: TGTGCCTGGAGTGTACAAAGAGCTTATGGCTACACCTTC.

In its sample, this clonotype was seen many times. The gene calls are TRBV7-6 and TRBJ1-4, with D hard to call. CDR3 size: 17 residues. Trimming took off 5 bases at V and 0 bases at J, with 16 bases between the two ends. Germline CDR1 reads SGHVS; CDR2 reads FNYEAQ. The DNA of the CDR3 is TGTGCCAGCAGCCGATTTCGGGTGGGGTCAACTAATGAAAAACTGTTTTTT. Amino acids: CASSRFRVGSTNEKLFF.

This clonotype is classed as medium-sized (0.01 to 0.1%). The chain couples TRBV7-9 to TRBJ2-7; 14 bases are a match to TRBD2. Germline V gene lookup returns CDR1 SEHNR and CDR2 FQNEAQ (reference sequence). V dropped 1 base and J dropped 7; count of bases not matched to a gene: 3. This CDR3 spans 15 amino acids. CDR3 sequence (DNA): TGTGCCAGCAGCTTAGTTGGACTAGCGGGAGGTGAGCAGTACTTC. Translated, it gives CASSLVGLAGGEQYF.

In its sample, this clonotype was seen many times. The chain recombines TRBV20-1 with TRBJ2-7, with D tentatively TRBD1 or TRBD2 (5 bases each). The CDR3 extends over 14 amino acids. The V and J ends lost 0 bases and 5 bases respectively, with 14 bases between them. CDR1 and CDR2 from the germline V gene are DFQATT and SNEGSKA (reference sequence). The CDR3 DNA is TGCAGTGCTAGAGATGTAGCAGGGAGCGACGAGCAGTACGTC. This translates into CSARDVAGSDEQYV.

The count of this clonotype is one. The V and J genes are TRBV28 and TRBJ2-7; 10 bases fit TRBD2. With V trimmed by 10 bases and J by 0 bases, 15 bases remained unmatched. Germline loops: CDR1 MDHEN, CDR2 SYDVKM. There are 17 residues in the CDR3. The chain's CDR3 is CATSLPPSGSVSYEQYF. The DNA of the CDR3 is TGTGCCACTTCTCTCCCCCCTAGCGGGAGCGTCTCCTACGAGCAGTACTTC.

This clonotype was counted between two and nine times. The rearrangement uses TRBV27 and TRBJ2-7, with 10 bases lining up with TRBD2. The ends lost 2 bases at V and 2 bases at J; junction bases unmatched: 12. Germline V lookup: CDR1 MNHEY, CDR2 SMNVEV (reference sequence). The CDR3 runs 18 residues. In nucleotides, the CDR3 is TGTGCCAGCAGTTTAGGGTCTAGCGGGAGTATTCCACCCTACGAGCAGTACTTC. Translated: CASSLGSSGSIPPYEQYF.

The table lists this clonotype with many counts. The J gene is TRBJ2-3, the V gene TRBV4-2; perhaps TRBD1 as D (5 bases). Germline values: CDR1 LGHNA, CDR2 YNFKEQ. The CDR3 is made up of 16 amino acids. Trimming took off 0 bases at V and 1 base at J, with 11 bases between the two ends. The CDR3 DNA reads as TGTGCCAGCAGCCAAGAAACAGGATTTGGCACAGATACGCAGTATTTT. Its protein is CASSQETGFGTDTQYF.

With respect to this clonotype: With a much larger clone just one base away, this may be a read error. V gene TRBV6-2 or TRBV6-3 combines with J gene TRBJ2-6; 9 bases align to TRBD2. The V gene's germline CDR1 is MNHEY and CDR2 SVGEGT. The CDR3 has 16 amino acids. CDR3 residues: CASSEYWAGGASVLTF. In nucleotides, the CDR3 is TGTGCCAGCAGTGAATACTGGGCGGGGGGGGCCAGCGTCCTGACTTTC.

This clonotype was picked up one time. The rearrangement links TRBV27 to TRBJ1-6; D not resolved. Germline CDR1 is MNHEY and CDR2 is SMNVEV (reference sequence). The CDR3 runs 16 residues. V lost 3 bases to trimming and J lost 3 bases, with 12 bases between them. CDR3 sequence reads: CASSLGSHHYNSPLHF. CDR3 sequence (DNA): TGTGCCAGCAGTTTGGGCAGCCATCACTATAATTCACCCCTCCACTTT.

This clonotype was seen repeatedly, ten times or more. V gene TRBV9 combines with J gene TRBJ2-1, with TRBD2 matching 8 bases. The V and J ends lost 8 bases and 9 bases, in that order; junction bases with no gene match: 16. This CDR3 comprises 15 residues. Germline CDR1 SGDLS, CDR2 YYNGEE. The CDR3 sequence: CASEGGTGGPSEQFF. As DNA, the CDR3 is TGTGCCAGTGAGGGGGGAACGGGGGGGCCCAGTGAGCAGTTCTTC.

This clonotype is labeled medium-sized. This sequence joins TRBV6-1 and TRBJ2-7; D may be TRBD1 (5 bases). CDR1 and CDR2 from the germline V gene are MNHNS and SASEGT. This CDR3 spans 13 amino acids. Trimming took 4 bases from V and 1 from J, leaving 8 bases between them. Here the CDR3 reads CASSGDRSYEQYV. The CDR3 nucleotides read TGTGCCAGCAGTGGCGACAGATCCTACGAGCAGTACGTC.

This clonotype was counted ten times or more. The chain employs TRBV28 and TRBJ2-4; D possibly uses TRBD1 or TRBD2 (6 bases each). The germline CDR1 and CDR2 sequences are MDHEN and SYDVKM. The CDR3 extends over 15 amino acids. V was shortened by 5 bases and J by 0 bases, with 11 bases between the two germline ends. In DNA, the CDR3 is TGTGCCAGCAGTAAGGGGGGAGAAGCCAAAAACATTCAGTACTTC. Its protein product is CASSKGGEAKNIQYF.